A single sample is the source of the 29 T cell receptor beta chains below, sequenced in a study of CD8 T cells in Susac syndrome. Random hexamers served to reverse transcribe about 0.45 to 1 ug RNA. MiXCR was run by TCRdb on the immunoSEQ multiplex PCR reads, yielding one entry per CDR3 protein. Among about 120,000 distinct CDR3 sequences listed, about nine tenths were seen once. Material for sequencing was CD4+ T cells from PBMCs. The receptors stem from a human donor in good health.

The rearrangement joins TRBV30 to TRBJ2-3; 9 bases match TRBD1. The CDR3 extends over 14 amino acids. Germline assignment: CDR1 GTSNPN and CDR2 SVGIG (reference sequence). After removal of 1 base from V and 4 bases from J, the junction contained 3 bases not matched to a gene. The CDR3 is CAWSGDRVSDTQYF. The CDR3 coding sequence is TGTGCCTGGAGTGGGGACAGGGTTTCAGATACGCAGTATTTT.

V and J are TRBV6-6 and TRBJ1-5; D is undetermined. Trimming cost V 7 bases and J 3 bases, with 13 bases left between them. The germline V gene encodes CDR1 MNHNY and CDR2 SVGAGI (reference sequence). The CDR3 is 14 amino acids. This CDR3 reads CASKSRRDNQPQHF. The CDR3 nucleotides read TGTGCCAGCAAGTCCCGCAGAGACAATCAGCCCCAGCATTTT.

V usage is TRBV5-1 and J usage is TRBJ1-2; D remains unclear. CDR1 SGHRS and CDR2 YFSETQ come from the germline V gene. This CDR3 has 14 residues. Trimming took 0 bases from V and 2 from J, leaving 8 bases between them. In DNA, the CDR3 is TGCGCCAGCAGCTTGGTGGCAGAAAACTATGGCTACACCTTC. Protein sequence: CASSLVAENYGYTF.

A word on this clonotype: The junction differs from germline at one of its ends, possibly a read error. CDR3 region: CASSQGSTSGDF. CDR3 DNA sequence: TGTGCCAGCAGCCAAGGGTCGACTAGCGGGGACTTC. The chain joins TRBV4-2 to TRBJ2-5, with TRBD2 matching over 11 bases. The V gene's germline CDR1 is LGHNA and CDR2 YNFKEQ. The CDR3 totals 12 residues.

This rearrangement joins TRBV4-3 to TRBJ1-2, with 9 bases aligning to TRBD1. V shed 0 bases, J shed 7 bases, and the junction held 9 bases outside the gene matches. This CDR3 contains 16 residues. Per germline, CDR1 LGHNA and CDR2 YSLEER. Here the CDR3 reads CASSQERGQGLGGYTF. In DNA, the CDR3 is TGCGCCAGCAGCCAAGAGAGGGGACAGGGACTAGGTGGCTACACCTTC.

V usage is TRBV7-2 and J usage is TRBJ2-5, with 10 bases fitting TRBD2. Germline V gives CDR1 SGHTA, CDR2 FQGNSA. The V and J ends lost 5 bases and 4 bases, in that order; junction bases with no gene match: 10. The CDR3 covers 16 residues. The CDR3: CASSRLSGRAGETQYF. The DNA of the CDR3 is TGTGCCAGCAGCCGACTAAGCGGGAGGGCAGGAGAGACCCAGTACTTC.

Comments on this clonotype: Relative to the germline gene, one junction end is altered; a read error may explain this. The rearrangement links TRBV7-7 to TRBJ2-7, with D uncertain. The CDR3 contains 14 residues. Germline V CDR1 and CDR2: SSHAT, FNYEAQ (reference sequence). CDR3 in DNA: TGTGCTAGCAGCTTAGGTGTGGGGTCCTACGAGCAGTACTTC. Protein sequence: CASSLGVGSYEQYF. Full variable domain (rest looked up from reference TRBV7-7 and TRBJ2-7): GAGVSQSPRYKVTKRGQDVTLRCDPISSHATLYWYQQALGQGPEFLTYFNYEAQPDKSGLPSDRFSAERPEGSISTLTIQRTEQRDSAMYRCASSLGVGSYEQYFGPGTRLTVT.

The J gene is TRBJ2-1, the V gene TRBV10-3; the match to TRBD2 covers 11 bases. The germline V gene encodes CDR1 ENHRY and CDR2 SYGVKD. This CDR3 region has 17 residues. Trimming removed 0 bases from V and 5 bases from J; junction bases left unmatched: 6. CDR3 residues: CAISESTGTSGNNEQFF. The CDR3 DNA reads as TGTGCCATCAGTGAGTCGACAGGGACTAGCGGCAACAATGAGCAGTTCTTC.

This sequence joins TRBV6-2 or TRBV6-3 and TRBJ1-1; D might be TRBD1 (6 bases). Germline V CDR1 and CDR2: MNHEY, SVGEGT. V lost 6 bases and J lost 2, with 19 bases in between. CDR3 length equals 16 residues. The CDR3 region has the DNA TGTGCCAGCAGCGGAATACTCTCCGGGACAAACACTGAAGCTTTCTTT. Translated, it gives CASSGILSGTNTEAFF.

This sequence joins TRBV6-2 or TRBV6-3 and TRBJ2-5, with D possibly matching TRBD2 (6 bases). There are 13 residues in the CDR3. V lost 5 bases, J lost 7 bases, and 14 bases lay in between. The germline CDR1 and CDR2 sequences are MNHEY and SVGEGT. CDR3: CASSGGTRGTQYF. The CDR3 nucleotides read TGTGCCAGCAGTGGTGGGACTCGTGGGACCCAGTACTTC.

This chain joins TRBV20-1 and TRBJ2-3; D call uncertain. The V and J ends lost 5 bases and 2 bases respectively, with 5 bases between them. CDR3 length: 11 residues. Germline V gene lookup returns CDR1 DFQATT and CDR2 SNEGSKA (reference sequence). The CDR3 here is CSASNTDTQYF. The CDR3, as DNA: TGCAGTGCTTCAAACACAGATACGCAGTATTTT.

This chain links TRBV19 with TRBJ2-1; TRBD2 is a possible D gene (7 bases). This CDR3 comprises 14 residues. Trimming pared 4 bases from V and 6 bases from J, leaving 13 bases between. The germline V gene encodes CDR1 LNHDA and CDR2 SQIVND (reference sequence). CDR3 amino acids: CASSRGGPVNEQFF. Here the CDR3 DNA reads TGTGCCAGTAGTAGGGGGGGGCCGGTCAATGAGCAGTTCTTC.

This rearrangement joins TRBV2 to TRBJ1-2; perhaps TRBD1 as D (6 bases). The germline V gene encodes CDR1 SNHLY and CDR2 FYNNEI. CDR3 length: 14 residues. Trimming removed 6 bases from V and 9 bases from J, with 20 bases in between. The CDR3 is CASSESGTSVSYTF. The CDR3 DNA is TGTGCCAGCAGCGAGTCCGGGACATCGGTTAGCTACACCTTC.

This clonotype was seen just once. The chain carries TRBV20-1 and TRBJ2-5; the match to TRBD2 covers 9 bases. The CDR3 has 16 amino acids. V lost 7 bases and J lost 4; bases outside the gene matches: 16. Per germline, CDR1 DFQATT and CDR2 SNEGSKA (reference sequence). CDR3 amino acids: CSGASVSAGGRETQYF. CDR3 DNA: TGCAGTGGGGCCTCCGTCTCGGCGGGGGGGCGAGAGACCCAGTACTTC.

The chain employs TRBV4-2 and TRBJ2-2; 7 nucleotides line up with TRBD1. In germline, CDR1 is LGHNA, CDR2 YNFKEQ. The CDR3 loop spans 16 amino acids. V shed 3 bases, J shed 0 bases, and the junction held 4 bases outside the gene matches. The CDR3 reads CASSHLDRSNTGELFF. In DNA form, the CDR3 reads TGTGCCAGCAGCCATCTGGACAGGTCGAACACCGGGGAGCTGTTTTTT.

This rearrangement joins TRBV3-1 to TRBJ2-1; 10 bases fit TRBD2. The CDR3 consists of 15 residues. Per the germline V gene, CDR1 is LGHDT and CDR2 is YNNKEL (reference sequence). After removal of 5 bases from V and 9 bases from J, the junction contained 10 bases not matched to a gene. In nucleotides, the CDR3 is TGTGCCAGCAGCGGGCCACAGAGCGGGAGGGGTGAGCAGTTCTTC. This translates into CASSGPQSGRGEQFF.

This chain connects TRBV3-1 to TRBJ2-1, with D perhaps assigned TRBD1 or TRBD2 (5 bases each). Germline-derived CDR1 and CDR2 are LGHDT and YNNKEL (reference sequence). V lost 3 bases to trimming and J lost 8 bases, with 14 bases between them. This CDR3 has 14 amino acids. The CDR3 DNA reads TGTGCCAGCAGCCACACCCTCCGAGGGGATGAGCAGTTCTTC. Protein product: CASSHTLRGDEQFF.

The chain joins TRBV6-5 to TRBJ1-3; TRBD1 matches at 9 bases. The V gene end was trimmed by 6 bases and the J gene end by 7 bases; junction bases not matched to a gene: 7. CDR1 MNHEY and CDR2 SVGAGI come from the germline V gene. CDR3 length: 14 residues. Here the CDR3 DNA reads TGTGCCAGCAGCCGGGACAGGGATCGGAACACCATATATTTT. This codes for CASSRDRDRNTIYF.

The J gene is TRBJ1-2, the V gene TRBV28; tentatively, D is TRBD1 (6 bases). V was trimmed by 5 bases and J by 6 bases, leaving 13 bases between them. The CDR3 covers 13 residues. CDR1 is MDHEN, CDR2 SYDVKM, per germline. The CDR3 spells CASSDPGENGYTF. In nucleotides, the CDR3 is TGTGCCAGCAGTGATCCAGGGGAGAATGGCTACACCTTC.

The J gene is TRBJ2-2, the V gene TRBV3-1; 11 positions agree with TRBD2. Losses at the gene ends were 1 base for V and 7 bases for J; bases not matched to a gene: 8. This CDR3 spans 17 amino acids. Germline V gene lookup returns CDR1 LGHDT and CDR2 YNNKEL (reference sequence). The CDR3 loop is CASSQAVAGGPGGELFF. The DNA for the CDR3 is TGTGCCAGCAGCCAAGCCGTAGCGGGAGGGCCAGGCGGGGAGCTGTTTTTT. Filled out from reference TRBV3-1 and TRBJ2-2, the complete variable domain reads DTAVSQTPKYLVTQMGNDKSIKCEQNLGHDTMYWYKQDSKKFLKIMFSYNNKELIINETVPNRFSPKSPDKAHLNLHINSLELGDSAVYFCASSQAVAGGPGGELFFGEGSRLTVL.

This clonotype was recorded once. The rearrangement joins TRBV11-2 to TRBJ2-7, with 7 nucleotides matching TRBD2. J lost 4 bases, V lost 1 base, and 13 bases had no gene match. CDR1 is SGHAT, CDR2 FQNNGV, per germline. CDR3 length equals 17 residues. CDR3 protein: CASSLVRHGGRPYEQYF. CDR3 nucleotides: TGTGCCAGCAGCTTAGTACGTCACGGCGGGAGACCGTACGAGCAGTACTTC.

This chain links TRBV29-1 with TRBJ1-5; D remains ambiguous. The CDR3 is made up of 13 amino acids. The ends were cut back, 6 bases at V and 1 base at J, with 10 bases in the middle. The germline CDR1 and CDR2 sequences are SQVTM and ANQGSEA. This CDR3 is CSVAVGSNQPQHF. DNA of the CDR3: TGCAGCGTCGCTGTAGGCAGCAATCAGCCCCAGCATTTT.

This chain joins TRBV6-1 and TRBJ2-1; 10 nucleotides agree with TRBD2. CDR3 length equals 16 residues. Per germline, CDR1 MNHNS and CDR2 SASEGT. The J segment lost 4 bases and the V segment lost 5 bases, leaving 8 bases of the junction unmatched. The CDR3 DNA reads as TGTGCCAGCAGTCGGGAGCGGGGGGGCCGGTACAATGAGCAGTTCTTC. It encodes CASSRERGGRYNEQFF.

V usage is TRBV7-2 and J usage is TRBJ2-5, with a tentative D call TRBD2 (6 bases). The V end was cut by 5 bases, the J end by 1 base, with 17 bases between. The germline gives CDR1 SGHTA, CDR2 FQGNSA. The CDR3 has 16 amino acids. The CDR3 DNA follows: TGTGCCAGCAGCCGTACCTCCTCGGGGGTCCAAGAGACCCAGTACTTC. It yields the protein CASSRTSSGVQETQYF. Looking up the rest from reference TRBV7-2 and TRBJ2-5 gives the full variable domain: GAGVSQSPSNKVTEKGKDVELRCDPISGHTALYWYRQSLGQGLEFLIYFQGNSAPDKSGLPSDRFSAERTGGSVSTLTIQRTQQEDSAVYLCASSRTSSGVQETQYFGPGTRLLVL.

This rearrangement joins TRBV11-1 to TRBJ2-6; D call uncertain. The CDR3 length is 18 residues. Germline V lookup: CDR1 SGHAT, CDR2 FQDESV (reference sequence). Trimming took 0 bases from V and 0 from J, leaving 12 bases between them. The CDR3 is CASSLAMAWGSGANVLTF. CDR3 DNA: TGTGCCAGCAGCTTAGCGATGGCTTGGGGCTCTGGGGCCAACGTCCTGACTTTC.

This chain uses TRBV24-1 with TRBJ2-2, with D unresolved. The CDR3 covers 14 residues. Deletions cut 8 bases from V and 3 bases from J, with 12 bases between. Germline lookup yields CDR1 KGHDR and CDR2 SFDVKD. The CDR3 DNA sequence: TGTGCCACCAAACACCGGGTCCACACCGGGGAGCTGTTTTTT. It yields the protein CATKHRVHTGELFF.

This chain uses TRBV7-9 with TRBJ2-1, with D possibly being TRBD2 (6 bases). With 4 bases removed from V and 8 bases from J, the gap between germline ends came to 15 bases. CDR3 length: 14 residues. From germline, CDR1 is SEHNR and CDR2 FQNEAQ (reference sequence). The CDR3 loop reads CASSSRTISDEQFF. DNA for the CDR3: TGTGCCAGCAGCTCGAGGACTATATCAGATGAGCAGTTCTTC.

CDR3 DNA: TGTGCCAGCTCTTCAATGGACGAAGATGCCGGAGTTTTCACAGATACGCAGTATTTT. Its translation: CASSSMDEDAGVFTDTQYF. V gene TRBV18 combines with J gene TRBJ2-3, with unresolved D. V shed 6 bases and J shed 2 bases, with 27 bases lying between them. The CDR3 contains 19 residues. CDR1 and CDR2 from the germline V gene are KGHSH and LQKENI.

This chain joins TRBV4-2 and TRBJ2-5, with 10 bases aligning to TRBD2. CDR3 size: 20 residues. Germline V gene lookup returns CDR1 LGHNA and CDR2 YNFKEQ. V trimming: 3 bases; J trimming: 3 bases; junction bases outside the gene matches: 19. As DNA, the CDR3 is TGTGCCAGCAGCCACGCGATAGCGGGAGGAGACTACGCCTGGGAAGAGACCCAGTACTTC. Amino acid sequence: CASSHAIAGGDYAWEETQYF.